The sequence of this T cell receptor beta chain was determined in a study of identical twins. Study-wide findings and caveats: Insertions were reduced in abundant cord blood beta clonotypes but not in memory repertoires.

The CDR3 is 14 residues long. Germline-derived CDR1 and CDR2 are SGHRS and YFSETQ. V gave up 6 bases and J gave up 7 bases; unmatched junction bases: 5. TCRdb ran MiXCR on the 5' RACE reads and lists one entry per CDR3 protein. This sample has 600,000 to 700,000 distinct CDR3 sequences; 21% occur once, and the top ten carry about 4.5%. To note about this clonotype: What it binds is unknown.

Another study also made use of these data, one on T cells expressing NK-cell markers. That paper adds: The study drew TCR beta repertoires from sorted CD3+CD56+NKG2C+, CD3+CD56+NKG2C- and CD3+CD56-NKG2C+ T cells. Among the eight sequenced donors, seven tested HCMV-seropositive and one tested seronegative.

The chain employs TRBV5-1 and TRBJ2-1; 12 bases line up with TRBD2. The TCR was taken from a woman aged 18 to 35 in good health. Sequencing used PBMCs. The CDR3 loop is CASTRTSGKNEQFF. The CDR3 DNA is TGCGCCAGCACCCGGACTAGCGGGAAAAATGAGCAGTTCTTC.